This record looks at one TCR beta chain sequence and its context. This record belongs to a study of blood T cell repertoires in COVID-19. Measured with immunoSEQ multiplex PCR; TCRdb has only the in-frame clones, and not every one. This table holds roughly 260,000 clones, about 90% found once. The germline CDR1 and CDR2 sequences are SQVTM and ANQGSEA. The CDR3 totals 14 residues. V lost 8 bases and J lost 4; bases outside the gene matches: 9. The rearrangement uses TRBV29-1 and TRBJ2-3; 10 bases align to TRBD1. The TCR comes from a person aged 18 to 30 with COVID-19, enrolled during active disease. Sequencing was carried out using peripheral blood. CDR3 sequence: CSPWTGGSPDTQYF. The CDR3 DNA is TGCAGCCCCTGGACAGGGGGTTCCCCAGATACGCAGTATTTT.